The following is a T cell receptor (beta chain) sequence with its context. The sample belongs to a study of regulatory T cells in long-lasting Graves disease. Construction of TCR beta libraries relied on iRepertoire HTBI primers and on Arm-PCR targeting CDR3 regions. TCRdb used MiXCR to reprocess the multiplex PCR reads, holding one entry per CDR3 protein. The data show 400,000 to 500,000 distinct CDR3 sequences, about 22% seen once. This sample's time point: persistent/refractory GD, antithyroid drugs over 5 years with positive TRAb. The TCR library used RNA extracted from PBMCs. Germline CDR1 reads DFQATT; CDR2 reads SNEGSKA (reference sequence). CDR3 length: 12 amino acids. Trimming removed 8 bases from V and 4 bases from J, with 14 bases in between.

The chain joins TRBV20-1 to TRBJ1-2, with D perhaps TRBD1 (5 bases). The clonotype comes from a female donor with Graves disease. The sequencing used peripheral blood mononuclear cells (PBMCs), collected when the disease was refractory, from a patient treated with antithyroid drugs. CDR3 DNA: TGCAGTCCCGACAGTCCCGGCTATGGCTACACCTTC. Its protein is CSPDSPGYGYTF.